This entry lists 27 T cell receptor beta chains sequenced from one sample in a study of blood T cell repertoires in COVID-19. TCRdb's copy holds only in-frame clones and misses some; the assay was immunoSEQ multiplex PCR. The table lists around 180,000 clones, roughly four fifths of them singletons, with 10% to 15% in the top ten. Sequenced sample: PBMCs or T cells enriched from blood (not recorded which). These receptors were collected from a man in his fifties or sixties who had recovered from COVID-19.

The gene calls are TRBV9 and TRBJ2-5, with 12 bases that match TRBD2. The V gene's germline CDR1 is SGDLS and CDR2 YYNGEE. Germline trimming cut 3 bases from V and 7 bases from J; bases unmatched to any gene: 10. CDR3 size: 16 residues. The CDR3: CASSAGTSGPPGTQYF. CDR3 nucleotide sequence: TGTGCCAGCAGCGCCGGGACTAGCGGGCCCCCCGGGACCCAGTACTTC.

The chain joins TRBV5-1 to TRBJ1-6; 7 nucleotides align to TRBD1. CDR1 and CDR2 (germline): SGHRS, YFSETQ. The CDR3 is 15 residues long. Trimming took 3 bases from V and 9 from J; bases not matched to a gene: 9. In DNA form, the CDR3 reads TGCGCCAGCAGCTCGGACAGGCCGGAGGGTTCACCCCTCCACTTT. It encodes CASSSDRPEGSPLHF.

CDR3 bases: TGTGCCAGCAGCGTTCTAGATACCGATACGCAGTATTTT. This encodes CASSVLDTDTQYF. This rearrangement joins TRBV9 to TRBJ2-3; D is ambiguous. Germline CDR1 SGDLS, CDR2 YYNGEE. CDR3 length: 13 amino acids. Trimming stripped 2 bases from V and 6 bases from J, with 10 bases between.

The chain uses TRBV20-1 and TRBJ1-5; the D is unclear. From germline, CDR1 is DFQATT and CDR2 SNEGSKA (reference sequence). V shed 4 bases and J shed 1 base, with 11 bases lying between them. The CDR3 covers 14 residues. The CDR3 DNA reads as TGCAGTGCTATTGAGGGAGGAAGCAATCAGCCCCAGCATTTT. It encodes CSAIEGGSNQPQHF.

The chain has TRBV7-2 and TRBJ2-3; D is unclear. The CDR3 contains 15 residues. Per the germline V gene, CDR1 is SGHTA and CDR2 is FQGNSA. V lost 1 base to trimming and J lost 0 bases, with 8 bases between them. The CDR3 region has the DNA TGTGCCAGCAGCTTAGTGGGCCCCAGCACAGATACGCAGTATTTT. Amino acid sequence: CASSLVGPSTDTQYF.

The gene calls are TRBV25-1 and TRBJ2-5; 9 bases line up with TRBD1. The V gene end was trimmed by 6 bases and the J gene end by 4 bases; junction bases not matched to a gene: 6. The germline CDR1 and CDR2 sequences are MGHDK and SYGVNS. This CDR3 comprises 14 residues. The CDR3 DNA follows: TGTGCCAGCAGCGATGACAGGGGGAGAGAGACCCAGTACTTC. This encodes CASSDDRGRETQYF. The whole variable domain, filled in from reference TRBV25-1 and TRBJ2-5, reads EADIYQTPRYLVIGTGKKITLECSQTMGHDKMYWYQQDPGMELHLIHYSYGVNSTEKGDLSSESTVSRIRTEHFPLTLESARPSHTSQYLCASSDDRGRETQYFGPGTRLLVL.

The chain uses TRBV2 and TRBJ2-3; a possible D gene is TRBD2 (6 bases). This CDR3 region has 13 residues. Deletions cut 2 bases from V and 4 bases from J, with 7 bases between. Germline CDR1 and CDR2: SNHLY and FYNNEI. The CDR3 protein is CASSESSADTQYF. The DNA of the CDR3 is TGTGCCAGCAGTGAATCTAGCGCAGATACGCAGTATTTT. Based on the CDR3 plus reference TRBV2 and TRBJ2-3, the full variable domain is EPEVTQTPSHQVTQMGQEVILRCVPISNHLYFYWYRQILGQKVEFLVSFYNNEISEKSEIFDDQFSVERPDGSNFTLKIRSTKLEDSAMYFCASSESSADTQYFGPGTRLTVL.

The chain employs TRBV7-2 and TRBJ2-1; tentatively, D is TRBD1 (6 bases). CDR1 SGHTA and CDR2 FQGNSA come from the germline V gene. The CDR3 runs 15 residues. The V gene lost 1 base and the J gene lost 5 bases, with 12 bases spanning the gap. The CDR3 loop reads CASSLGDTYHNEQFF. The DNA of the CDR3 is TGTGCCAGCAGCTTAGGGGACACCTACCACAATGAGCAGTTCTTC.

The chain carries TRBV2 and TRBJ1-1, with D possibly matching TRBD1 (5 bases). Germline V gene data show CDR1 as SNHLY and CDR2 as FYNNEI. This CDR3 is 15 amino acids long. Trimming took 6 bases from V and 2 from J, leaving 16 bases between them. The CDR3 is CASSLKPGGNTEAFF. For the CDR3, the DNA is TGTGCCAGCAGCCTGAAACCCGGGGGTAACACTGAAGCTTTCTTT.

The V and J genes are TRBV6-5 and TRBJ2-1, with D maybe TRBD2 (5 bases). V dropped 5 bases and J dropped 5 bases, with 13 bases sitting between them. This CDR3 contains 14 residues. In germline, CDR1 is MNHEY, CDR2 SVGAGI. The CDR3 reads CASSRPGYNNEQFF. The CDR3 DNA reads as TGTGCCAGCAGTCGCCCGGGGTACAACAATGAGCAGTTCTTC.

This chain joins TRBV11-3 and TRBJ2-3; D gene ambiguous. Trimming left V 5 bases short and J 0 bases short, with 15 bases between. The CDR3 spans 16 residues. In germline, CDR1 is SGHNT, CDR2 YENEEA. CDR3 residues: CASSPTLGPSTDTQYF. The CDR3 nucleotides read TGTGCCAGCAGCCCGACTCTCGGTCCTAGCACAGATACGCAGTATTTT.

The gene calls are TRBV27 and TRBJ1-6; D ambiguous. Germline CDR1 reads MNHEY; CDR2 reads SMNVEV (reference sequence). V was pared by 2 bases and J by 0 bases, with 14 bases between. The CDR3 extends over 18 amino acids. The CDR3 sequence: CASSLGPSRSSYNSPLHF. DNA for the CDR3: TGTGCCAGCAGTTTAGGTCCCTCGCGGAGCTCCTATAATTCACCCCTCCACTTT.

The table lists this clone with a few counts. V gene TRBV7-9 combines with J gene TRBJ1-6, with 7 bases that match TRBD1. V shed 5 bases, J shed 3 bases, and the junction held 10 bases outside the gene matches. This CDR3 has 17 residues. Germline V gene sequence: CDR1 SEHNR, CDR2 FQNEAQ (reference sequence). For the CDR3, the DNA is TGTGCCAGCAGCCTACCCACAGGGGTACACTATAATTCACCCCTCCACTTT. It encodes CASSLPTGVHYNSPLHF.

This sequence joins TRBV5-1 and TRBJ2-5, with TRBD1 matching over 9 bases. Germline V gives CDR1 SGHRS, CDR2 YFSETQ. The CDR3 runs 14 residues. With 0 bases clipped from V and 3 bases from J, the junction kept 0 bases outside the gene matches. This CDR3 reads CASSLGTGEETQYF. CDR3 in DNA: TGCGCCAGCAGCTTGGGGACAGGGGAAGAGACCCAGTACTTC.

This chain uses TRBV11-1 with TRBJ1-2; D unresolved. The V gene's germline CDR1 is SGHAT and CDR2 FQDESV (reference sequence). CDR3 length: 14 amino acids. The ends were cut back, 1 base at V and 4 bases at J, with 10 bases in the middle. In DNA, the CDR3 is TGTGCCAGCAGCTTAGGTCGAGTCGGCTATGGCTACACCTTC. Its translation: CASSLGRVGYGYTF.

The V gene is TRBV19, the J gene TRBJ1-3; 10 bases map to TRBD1. J gave up 2 bases and V 6 bases, and 4 bases lay outside the gene matches. The CDR3 loop spans 15 amino acids. Germline V gene lookup returns CDR1 LNHDA and CDR2 SQIVND (reference sequence). Written as DNA, the CDR3 is TGTGCCAGTAGCCCGGGACAGGGGACTGGAAACACCATATATTTT. It specifies CASSPGQGTGNTIYF.

J is TRBJ2-7 and V is TRBV5-1, with 7 bases that match TRBD1. The germline V gene has CDR1 SGHRS and CDR2 YFSETQ. V dropped 4 bases and J dropped 1; count of bases not matched to a gene: 5. The CDR3 sequence is 14 residues long. The CDR3 loop is CASSPGQASYEQYF. CDR3 DNA sequence: TGCGCCAGCAGCCCAGGACAGGCTTCCTACGAGCAGTACTTC.

V gene TRBV6-1 combines with J gene TRBJ1-6, with 8 bases identical to TRBD1. CDR1 and CDR2 from the germline V gene are MNHNS and SASEGT. CDR3 length: 17 residues. Germline trimming cut 3 bases from V and 8 bases from J; bases unmatched to any gene: 12. The CDR3 coding sequence is TGTGCCAGCAGTGAGCCGACAGGGGTTACTGCGCATTCACCCCTCCACTTT. Its translation is CASSEPTGVTAHSPLHF.

The rearrangement links TRBV9 to TRBJ2-5, with 8 bases fitting TRBD1. V trimming: 3 bases; J trimming: 3 bases; junction bases outside the gene matches: 4. Germline V gives CDR1 SGDLS, CDR2 YYNGEE. CDR3 length: 14 residues. CDR3 coding DNA: TGTGCCAGCAGCGAGAGGGGACAGGAAGAGACCCAGTACTTC. Protein sequence: CASSERGQEETQYF.

Worth noting for this clone: Other DNA sequences in this sample translate to the same CDR3. The chain is built from TRBV10-3 and TRBJ2-5; possible D gene TRBD1, 6 bases. This CDR3 comprises 14 residues. The V gene lost 3 bases and the J gene lost 10 bases, with 18 bases spanning the gap. Germline V CDR1 and CDR2: ENHRY, SYGVKD. The CDR3 loop reads CAISDEGVPGNQYF. The CDR3 bases are TGTGCCATCAGTGATGAGGGGGTACCGGGCAACCAGTACTTC.

This chain connects TRBV3-1 (or the pseudogene TRBV3-2) to TRBJ2-5, with TRBD2 matching over 9 bases. J gave up 5 bases and V 4 bases, and 5 bases lay outside the gene matches. The germline V gene has CDR1 LGHDT and CDR2 YNNKEL (reference sequence). The CDR3 is 14 residues long. CDR3 sequence: CASSRLAGYETQYF. The CDR3 region has the DNA TGTGCCAGCAGCCGGCTAGCGGGGTACGAGACCCAGTACTTC.

This clone is medium-sized (0.01 to 0.1%) within its sample. The chain combines TRBV15 with TRBJ1-5, with TRBD1 matching over 7 bases. The CDR3 length is 15 residues. J was trimmed by 3 bases and V by 5 bases; bases with no gene match: 7. The germline V gene has CDR1 LNHNV and CDR2 YYDKDF (reference sequence). This chain's CDR3 is CATSYGTVLNQPQHF. DNA of the CDR3: TGTGCCACCAGCTACGGGACAGTGCTCAATCAGCCCCAGCATTTT.

The genes are TRBV7-9 and TRBJ2-2; D might be TRBD1 (6 bases). Trimming stripped 4 bases from V and 1 base from J, with 13 bases between. Germline V gene sequence: CDR1 SEHNR, CDR2 FQNEAQ (reference sequence). The length of the CDR3 is 16 residues. The CDR3 bases are TGTGCCAGCAGCTCACCAGGGGCGGGGAACACCGGGGAGCTGTTTTTT. It specifies CASSSPGAGNTGELFF.

V and J are TRBV12-1 and TRBJ2-2; the D call TRBD2 from the table was never checked on the DNA. TRBV12-1 constitutes a pseudogene. The CDR3 is 20 residues long. The CDR3 region is CASNGLAAGSLSTNTGELFF. As DNA, the CDR3 is TGTGCCAGCAATGGCCTAGCGGCGGGGTCCCTATCAACGAACACCGGGGAGCTGTTTTTT.

In this sample, this clone turned up once. The chain recombines TRBV11-2 with TRBJ1-2; D is unresolved. Trimming stripped 7 bases from V and 0 bases from J, with 15 bases between. This CDR3 spans 15 amino acids. Germline V lookup: CDR1 SGHAT, CDR2 FQNNGV. The DNA for the CDR3 is TGTGCCAGCACGCTTACTGCGGGATCTAACTATGGCTACACCTTC. Its protein is CASTLTAGSNYGYTF.

This clone was seen once. The chain has TRBV6-5 and TRBJ2-3; 8 bases are shared with TRBD2. The CDR3 is 15 amino acids. V lost 8 bases and J lost 0; bases outside the gene matches: 7. CDR1 is MNHEY and CDR2 is SVGAGI in the germline V gene. CDR3 protein: CASQREITSTDTQYF. Here the CDR3 DNA reads TGTGCCAGCCAGCGGGAGATAACTAGCACAGATACGCAGTATTTT.

The J gene is TRBJ1-4, the V gene TRBV27, with a tentative D call TRBD1 (5 bases). The CDR3 is 14 residues long. Germline values: CDR1 MNHEY, CDR2 SMNVEV (reference sequence). Between the trimmed V and J ends, which lost 5 bases and 3 bases, there was a span of 10 bases. The CDR3 nucleotides read TGTGCCAGCAGTCCTAAGGGGCCTAATGAAAAACTGTTTTTT. As protein: CASSPKGPNEKLFF.